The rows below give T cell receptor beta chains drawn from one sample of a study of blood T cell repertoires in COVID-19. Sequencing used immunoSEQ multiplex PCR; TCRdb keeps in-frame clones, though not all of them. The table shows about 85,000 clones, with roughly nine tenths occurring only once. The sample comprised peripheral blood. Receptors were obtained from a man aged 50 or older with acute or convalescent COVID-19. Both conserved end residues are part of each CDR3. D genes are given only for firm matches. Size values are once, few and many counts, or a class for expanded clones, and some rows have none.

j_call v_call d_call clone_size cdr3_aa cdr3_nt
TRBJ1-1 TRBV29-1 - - CSVEGTVSNTEAFF TGCAGCGTTGAAGGCACAGTATCGAACACTGAAGCTTTCTTT
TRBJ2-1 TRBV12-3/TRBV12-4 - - CASSQSPNEQFF TGTGCCAGCAGCCAATCCCCAAATGAGCAGTTCTTC
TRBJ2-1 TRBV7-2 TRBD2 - CASSLPAGGRGEQFF TGTGCCAGCAGCTTGCCAGCGGGGGGGAGAGGTGAGCAGTTCTTC
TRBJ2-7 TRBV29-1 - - CSVDFPRGGTNEQYF TGCAGCGTTGATTTTCCCAGGGGAGGGACGAACGAGCAGTACTTC
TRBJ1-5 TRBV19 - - CASSMTGYGNQPQHF TGTGCCAGTAGCATGACAGGATACGGCAATCAGCCCCAGCATTTT
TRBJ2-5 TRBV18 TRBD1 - CASSLGQGETQYF TGTGCCAGCTCACTGGGACAGGGAGAGACCCAGTACTTC
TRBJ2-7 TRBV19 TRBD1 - CASSTLPGTGAYEQYF TGTGCCAGTAGTACCTTACCCGGGACAGGGGCCTACGAGCAGTACTTC
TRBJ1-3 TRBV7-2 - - CASSLERVSGNTIYF TGTGCCAGCAGCTTAGAACGGGTCTCTGGAAACACCATATATTTT
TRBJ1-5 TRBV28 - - CASSPRTPVGMEAQHF TGTGCCAGCAGCCCCCGGACCCCGGTGGGTATGGAGGCCCAGCATTTT
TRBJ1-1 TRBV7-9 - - CASGEQGNTEAFF TGTGCCAGCGGAGAACAGGGGAACACTGAAGCTTTCTTT
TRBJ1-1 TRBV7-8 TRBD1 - CASSLGTGYDTEAFF TGTGCCAGCAGCTTAGGGACAGGGTACGACACTGAAGCTTTCTTT
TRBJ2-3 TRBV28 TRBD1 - CASRPDRGVADTQYF TGTGCCAGCAGACCGGACAGGGGGGTGGCAGATACGCAGTATTTT
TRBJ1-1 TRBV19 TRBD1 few CASSTGRGQGSEAFF TGTGCCAGTAGTACCGGGAGGGGGCAGGGGTCTGAAGCTTTCTTT
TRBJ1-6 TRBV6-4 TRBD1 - CASSDGNRGSPLHF TGTGCCAGCAGTGACGGCAACAGGGGTTCACCCCTCCACTTT
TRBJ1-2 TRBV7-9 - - CASRSSADYTF TGTGCCAGCAGAAGTTCTGCGGACTACACCTTC
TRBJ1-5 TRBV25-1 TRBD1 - CASSDPGTGGNQPQHF TGTGCCAGCAGTGACCCCGGGACAGGGGGCAATCAGCCCCAGCATTTT
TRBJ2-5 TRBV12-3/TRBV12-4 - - CASSLVRGETQYF TGTGCCAGCAGTTTAGTCAGGGGAGAGACCCAGTACTTC
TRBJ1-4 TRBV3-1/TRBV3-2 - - CASSQANRAEKLFF TGTGCCAGCAGCCAAGCGAACAGGGCTGAAAAACTGTTTTTT
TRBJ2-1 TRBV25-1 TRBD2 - CASSPTSGSDEQFF TGTGCCAGCAGCCCGACTAGCGGGAGTGATGAGCAGTTCTTC
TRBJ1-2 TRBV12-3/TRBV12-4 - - CASSFPGNYGYTF TGTGCCAGCAGTTTTCCGGGGAACTATGGCTACACCTTC
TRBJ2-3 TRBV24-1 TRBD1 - CATSDNRDRGLSTDTQYF TGTGCCACCAGTGATAACCGGGACAGGGGGCTATCGACAGATACGCAGTATTTT
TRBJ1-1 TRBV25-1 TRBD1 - CASSDPGGRTEAFF TGTGCCAGCAGTGATCCAGGGGGCCGCACTGAAGCTTTCTTT
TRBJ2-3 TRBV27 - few CASSYSSTDTQYF TGTGCCAGCAGTTACTCTAGCACAGATACGCAGTATTTT
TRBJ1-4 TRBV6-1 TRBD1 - CASSETFRGLGEKLFF TGTGCCAGCAGTGAGACCTTCAGGGGGCTAGGTGAAAAACTGTTTTTT
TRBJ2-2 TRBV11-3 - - CASSLRGNTGELFF TGTGCCAGCAGCTTAAGGGGGAACACCGGGGAGCTGTTTTTT
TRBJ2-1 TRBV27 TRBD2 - CASTLSGNLYNEQFF TGTGCCAGCACCCTAAGCGGGAACCTCTACAATGAGCAGTTCTTC
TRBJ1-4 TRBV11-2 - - CASSLGTVNEKLFF TGTGCCAGCAGCTTAGGGACAGTTAATGAAAAACTGTTTTTT
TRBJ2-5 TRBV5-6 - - CATSRRGFRETQYF TGTGCCACCAGTCGGAGGGGTTTTCGAGAGACCCAGTACTTC
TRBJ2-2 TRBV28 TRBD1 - CASRTGRTGELFF TGTGCCAGCAGGACAGGGCGGACCGGGGAGCTGTTTTTT
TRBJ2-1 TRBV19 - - CASSTRLYNEQFF TGTGCCAGTAGTACTCGACTGTACAATGAGCAGTTCTTC
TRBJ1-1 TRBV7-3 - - CASSVQGNTEAFF TGTGCCAGCAGTGTACAGGGGAACACTGAAGCTTTCTTT
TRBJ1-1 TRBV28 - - CASRTPTLNTEAFF TGTGCCAGCAGAACCCCTACTCTTAACACTGAAGCTTTCTTT
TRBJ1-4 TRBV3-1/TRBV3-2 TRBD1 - CASSGTGEDSEKLFF TGTGCCAGCAGCGGGACAGGGGAGGACAGTGAAAAACTGTTTTTT
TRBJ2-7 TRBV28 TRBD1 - CASQTGGRYEQYF TGTGCCAGCCAGACAGGGGGCAGATACGAGCAGTACTTC
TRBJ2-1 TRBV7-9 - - CASNRILGDEQFF TGTGCCAGCAACCGAATCCTAGGGGATGAGCAGTTCTTC
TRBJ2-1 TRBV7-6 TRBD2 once CASSSPGTSAYNEQFF TGTGCCAGCAGCTCCCCCGGGACTAGTGCTTACAATGAGCAGTTCTTC